Below are 12 T cell receptor beta chains sequenced from a single sample in a study of cytomegalovirus exposure and HLA in healthy donors. Researchers ran the PCR with 60 Vbeta and 13 Jbeta primers. The protocol was immunoSEQ multiplex PCR, while the TCRdb copy is restricted to in-frame clones and leaves out a portion. The table has under 250,000 clones, roughly 80% seen once. The specimen sequenced was PBMCs. These TCRs come from a male donor in good health and CMV-seronegative.

This chain joins TRBV25-1 and TRBJ2-2; TRBD1 matches at 10 bases. CDR1 MGHDK and CDR2 SYGVNS come from the germline V gene. The CDR3 covers 15 residues. J was trimmed by 4 bases and V by 8 bases; bases with no gene match: 7. CDR3 protein: CASGRDRGLTGELFF. CDR3 coding DNA: TGTGCCAGCGGTCGGGACAGGGGTCTCACCGGGGAGCTGTTTTTT. Full variable domain (outside the CDR3, taken from reference TRBV25-1 and TRBJ2-2): EADIYQTPRYLVIGTGKKITLECSQTMGHDKMYWYQQDPGMELHLIHYSYGVNSTEKGDLSSESTVSRIRTEHFPLTLESARPSHTSQYLCASGRDRGLTGELFFGEGSRLTVL.

The chain employs TRBV27 and TRBJ1-2; 7 bases fit TRBD1. Unmatched junction bases numbered 1, after V lost 5 bases and J lost 4 bases. Germline assignment: CDR1 MNHEY and CDR2 SMNVEV (reference sequence). The CDR3 loop spans 12 amino acids. CDR3 in amino acids: CASSPGGYGYTF. The CDR3 nucleotides are TGTGCCAGCAGTCCAGGGGGCTATGGCTACACCTTC.

The V call is TRBV5-1, the J call TRBJ1-5; unclear D gene. In germline, CDR1 is SGHRS, CDR2 YFSETQ. Trimming removed 4 bases at V and 5 bases at J, with 16 bases between. The CDR3 loop spans 15 amino acids. CDR3 amino acids: CASSRKTEADQPQHF. In nucleotides, the CDR3 is TGCGCCAGCAGCAGGAAGACCGAGGCGGATCAGCCCCAGCATTTT. Using reference TRBV5-1 and TRBJ1-5 for the parts outside the CDR3, the full variable domain is KAGVTQTPRYLIKTRGQQVTLSCSPISGHRSVSWYQQTPGQGLQFLFEYFSETQRNKGNFPGRFSGRQFSNSRSEMNVSTLELGDSALYLCASSRKTEADQPQHFGDGTRLSIL.

The genes are TRBV11-2 and TRBJ2-3, with D maybe TRBD1 (6 bases). CDR1 is SGHAT and CDR2 is FQNNGV in the germline V gene. Trimming stripped 5 bases from V and 3 bases from J, with 12 bases between. The CDR3 is made up of 14 amino acids. The CDR3 nucleotides read TGTGCCAGCAGCGACTCAGGGGTTACAGATACGCAGTATTTT. It codes for CASSDSGVTDTQYF.

V gene TRBV6-1 combines with J gene TRBJ2-5; 8 bases line up with TRBD2. Per germline, CDR1 MNHNS and CDR2 SASEGT. The CDR3 sequence is 13 residues long. V was pared by 6 bases and J by 4 bases, with 4 bases of the junction left unmatched. DNA for the CDR3: TGTGCCAGCAGATCAGCGGGGGCAGAGACCCAGTACTTC. It is translated as CASRSAGAETQYF.

The rearrangement uses TRBV4-2 and TRBJ2-5; the D gene is possibly TRBD1 (6 bases). V dropped 5 bases and J dropped 3 bases, with 13 bases sitting between them. Germline V gene lookup returns CDR1 LGHNA and CDR2 YNFKEQ. This CDR3 is built from 14 residues. CDR3 protein: CASSIGQSEETQYF. The CDR3 DNA reads TGTGCCAGCAGCATAGGACAGTCCGAAGAGACCCAGTACTTC.

The V call is TRBV7-9, the J call TRBJ2-7; 12 bases are shared with TRBD2. Germline-derived CDR1 and CDR2 are SEHNR and FQNEAQ (reference sequence). V lost 3 bases and J lost 4; bases outside the gene matches: 10. The CDR3 is 17 residues long. As DNA, the CDR3 is TGTGCCAGCAGCTTTCCCACTAGCGGGAGGATTAGTTACGAGCAGTACTTC. Its protein product is CASSFPTSGRISYEQYF.

This chain connects TRBV11-1 to TRBJ1-3; TRBD1 matches at 7 bases. Germline-derived CDR1 and CDR2 are SGHAT and FQDESV (reference sequence). The CDR3 runs 18 residues. The ends lost 4 bases at V and 0 bases at J; junction bases unmatched: 12. CDR3 DNA: TGTGCCAGCAGCTCCAGTGGTTGGGGACAGAACTCTGGAAACACCATATATTTT. Amino acid sequence: CASSSSGWGQNSGNTIYF. Full variable domain (outside the CDR3, taken from reference TRBV11-1 and TRBJ1-3): EAEVAQSPRYKITEKSQAVAFWCDPISGHATLYWYRQILGQGPELLVQFQDESVVDDSQLPKDRFSAERLKGVDSTLKIQPAELGDSAMYLCASSSSGWGQNSGNTIYFGEGSWLTVV.

The V gene is TRBV10-1, the J gene TRBJ2-1; 11 bases are shared with TRBD2. The CDR3 spans 16 residues. The germline gives CDR1 WNHNN, CDR2 SYGVQD (reference sequence). Germline trimming cut 8 bases from V and 9 bases from J; bases unmatched to any gene: 15. For the CDR3, the DNA is TGCGCCAGCTCGGGGACTAGCGGCATCGGACACAGTGAGCAGTTCTTC. Amino acids: CASSGTSGIGHSEQFF.

This chain uses TRBV28 with TRBJ1-2, with 12 bases aligning to TRBD1. Germline CDR1 MDHEN, CDR2 SYDVKM. J was trimmed by 3 bases and V by 3 bases; bases with no gene match: 8. The length of the CDR3 is 17 residues. The CDR3 spells CASSFGTGGPQDYGYTF. For the CDR3, the DNA is TGTGCCAGCAGTTTCGGGACAGGGGGCCCCCAAGACTATGGCTACACCTTC.

This clone appeared a few times. This chain joins TRBV5-5 and TRBJ2-3; 11 bases align to TRBD1. The CDR3 totals 15 residues. With V trimmed by 6 bases and J by 4 bases, 7 bases remained unmatched. Germline CDR1 is SGHKS and CDR2 is YYEKEE (reference sequence). The CDR3 DNA sequence: TGTGCCAGCACCAGGGGGACAGGGGGACCAGATACGCAGTATTTT. This encodes CASTRGTGGPDTQYF.

The J gene is TRBJ2-6, the V gene TRBV5-5; the D is unclear. The CDR3 contains 15 residues. Deletions cut 0 bases from V and 2 bases from J, with 6 bases between. CDR1 SGHKS and CDR2 YYEKEE come from the germline V gene (reference sequence). CDR3 in DNA: TGTGCCAGCAGCTTGGCCGGAGCTGGGGCCAACGTCCTGACTTTC. This codes for CASSLAGAGANVLTF.